A selection of T cell receptor beta chains follows, all from one sample in a study of blood T cell repertoires in COVID-19. Sequencing was performed with immunoSEQ multiplex PCR; in TCRdb, only in-frame clones are kept and a portion is missing. The repertoire holds 35,000 to 50,000 clones, with just under 70% as singletons. The specimen sequenced was peripheral blood. These receptors were collected from a man older than 75 with acute or convalescent COVID-19. Each CDR3 is given with its conserved first and last residue. The order of the fields is V gene, CDR3 length, J gene, CDR3 protein.

V gene: TRBV7-9
CDR3 length: 14
J gene: TRBJ1-1
CDR3 protein: CASSLAGTGVGAFF

V gene: TRBV7-9
CDR3 length: 17
J gene: TRBJ2-1
CDR3 protein: CASSLSRSSVPYNEQFF

V gene: TRBV5-8
CDR3 length: 14
J gene: TRBJ2-7
CDR3 protein: CASSEAGLGYEQYF

V gene: TRBV6-5
CDR3 length: 15
J gene: TRBJ1-2
CDR3 protein: CASSYSRQGADGYTF

V gene: TRBV5-1
CDR3 length: 14
J gene: TRBJ1-2
CDR3 protein: CASSSGGALYGYTF

V gene: TRBV19
CDR3 length: 16
J gene: TRBJ2-7
CDR3 protein: CASSKSTLQEYYEQYF

V gene: TRBV27
CDR3 length: 14
J gene: TRBJ1-1
CDR3 protein: CASSGRTMNTEAFF

V gene: TRBV7-8
CDR3 length: 17
J gene: TRBJ2-7
CDR3 protein: CASSLASAGVDSYEQYF

V gene: TRBV29-1
CDR3 length: 13
J gene: TRBJ2-7
CDR3 protein: CSVGRSFDYEQYF

V gene: TRBV7-9
CDR3 length: 15
J gene: TRBJ2-1
CDR3 protein: CASSPAAGSYNEQFF

V gene: TRBV5-1
CDR3 length: 14
J gene: TRBJ1-6
CDR3 protein: CASSRQVSNSPLHF